This entry lists 5 T cell receptor beta chains sequenced from one sample in a study. TCRdb fed the RT-PCR reads into MiXCR, producing one record per CDR3 protein. The table lists hundreds of thousands of distinct CDR3 sequences, 13% to 15% of them singletons. Source material: memory CD4+ T cells from blood. These receptor sequences come from a female donor in good health, serving as a healthy control.

This rearrangement joins TRBV7-2 to TRBJ1-2; D is ambiguous. This CDR3 is 11 amino acids long. Germline V gene sequence: CDR1 SGHTA, CDR2 FQGNSA. The germline V and J ends were trimmed by 7 bases and 8 bases, with 11 bases remaining between them. CDR3 region: CASTLGGGYTF. The DNA of the CDR3 is TGTGCCAGCACCCTAGGAGGGGGCTACACCTTC.

This clonotype was detected ten times or more. The genes are TRBV20-1 and TRBJ2-5; 12 nucleotides align to TRBD2. The germline CDR1 and CDR2 sequences are DFQATT and SNEGSKA (reference sequence). J gave up 4 bases and V 5 bases, and 5 bases lay outside the gene matches. The CDR3 is 14 residues long. CDR3 bases: TGCAGTGCTGTGACTAGCGGGAGAGGAGAGACCCAGTACTTC. Encoded protein: CSAVTSGRGETQYF.

This clonotype was seen at least ten times. V gene TRBV27 combines with J gene TRBJ2-2; 11 bases map to TRBD2. Germline V CDR1 and CDR2: MNHEY, SMNVEV (reference sequence). V lost 5 bases to trimming and J lost 5 bases; unmatched junction nucleotides: 7. This CDR3 spans 16 amino acids. This chain's CDR3 is CASSPTSGRWTGELFF. The CDR3 nucleotides read TGTGCCAGCAGTCCAACTAGCGGGAGATGGACCGGGGAGCTGTTTTTT.

This rearrangement joins TRBV19 to TRBJ2-2; 8 bases are shared with TRBD1. In germline, CDR1 is LNHDA, CDR2 SQIVND (reference sequence). Trimming removed 4 bases from V and 5 bases from J; junction bases left unmatched: 9. The CDR3 contains 16 residues. The CDR3 sequence: CASSKRQGTTTGELFF. CDR3 nucleotides: TGTGCCAGTAGTAAAAGACAGGGGACCACTACCGGGGAGCTGTTTTTT.

This rearrangement joins TRBV12-3 or TRBV12-4 to TRBJ2-5; no clear D gene. This CDR3 is 14 amino acids long. The V and J ends lost 2 bases and 0 bases respectively, with 7 bases between them. CDR3 amino acids: CASSLMVNQETQYF. CDR3 in DNA: TGTGCCAGCAGTTTAATGGTCAACCAAGAGACCCAGTACTTC.